This T cell receptor beta chain was documented in a study of response to subunit inactivated influenza vaccine. TCRdb ran MiXCR on the RT-PCR reads and lists one entry per CDR3 protein. There are about 480,000 distinct CDR3 sequences in the sample; under 15% occur only once, and about 12% lies in the top ten. The clonotype originates from a man aged 50-59 years who received an inactivated influenza vaccine. The sequencing used PBMCs from blood, collected roughly 48 days after vaccination.

CDR3 residues: CASSPRGTDIYEQYF. CDR3 DNA sequence: TGTGCCAGCTCACCACGGGGGACAGATATCTACGAGCAGTACTTC. The chain uses TRBV18 and TRBJ2-7; 7 nucleotides align to TRBD1. Germline CDR1 and CDR2: KGHSH and LQKENI. The CDR3 has 15 residues. Trimming cost V 1 base and J 3 bases; bases outside gene matches: 6.